One and the same sample provided the 3 T cell receptor beta chains below, sequenced in a study of blood T cell repertoires in COVID-19 (dated by TCRdb to about 2020). The library was obtained by the immunoSEQ multiplex PCR assay. Not all clones reach the TCRdb copy of this immuneACCESS table, which keeps in-frame sequences only. Checked studies attribute under half of the gap to unresolved V genes and leave the rest unexplained. The sample table shows roughly 350,000 clones, and more than 85% are seen once. The top ten clones comprise 18% of the sample. Sequencing was performed on PBMCs or T cells enriched from blood (not recorded which). Receptor source: a woman in her 30s who had recovered from COVID-19.

This chain connects TRBV30 to TRBJ1-5; 7 bases align to TRBD1. Germline CDR1 and CDR2: GTSNPN and SVGIG (reference sequence). J gave up 7 bases and V 1 base, and 4 bases lay outside the gene matches. This CDR3 comprises 13 residues. The chain's CDR3 is CAWSEGGGQPQHF. In nucleotides, the CDR3 is TGTGCCTGGAGTGAAGGGGGCGGCCAGCCCCAGCATTTT.

CDR3 residues: CASSPGQGALFSYNEQFF. In DNA form, the CDR3 reads TGTGCCAGCTCCCCGGGACAGGGCGCCCTTTTTTCCTACAATGAGCAGTTCTTC. V gene TRBV18 combines with J gene TRBJ2-1, with 9 bases that match TRBD1. This CDR3 is 18 amino acids long. Germline V gives CDR1 KGHSH, CDR2 LQKENI. V lost 6 bases, J lost 1 base, and 13 bases stayed unmatched. The full variable domain, completed using reference TRBV18 and TRBJ2-1, is NAGVMQNPRHLVRRRGQEARLRCSPMKGHSHVYWYRQLPEEGLKFMVYLQKENIIDESGMPKERFSAEFPKEGPSILRIQQVVRGDSAAYFCASSPGQGALFSYNEQFFGPGTRLTVL.

The rearrangement uses TRBV2 and TRBJ1-5; weak D call: TRBD1 (5 bases). V lost 5 bases, J lost 1 base, and 15 bases lay in between. CDR1 and CDR2 (germline): SNHLY, FYNNEI. The CDR3 runs 16 residues. Written as DNA, the CDR3 is TGTGCCAGCAGTTCACAGGCCACGCGGAGCAATCAGCCCCAGCATTTT. Its protein product is CASSSQATRSNQPQHF. Looking up the rest from reference TRBV2 and TRBJ1-5 gives the full variable domain: EPEVTQTPSHQVTQMGQEVILRCVPISNHLYFYWYRQILGQKVEFLVSFYNNEISEKSEIFDDQFSVERPDGSNFTLKIRSTKLEDSAMYFCASSSQATRSNQPQHFGDGTRLSIL.